The 30 T cell receptor beta chains below were found in one sample sequenced in a study of lymphopenia after photon versus proton radiotherapy. Method: immunoSEQ multiplex PCR; TCRdb's copy keeps in-frame clones and lacks some. The table records fewer than 25,000 clones, about four fifths of them present only once. The input for sequencing was peripheral blood, taken from a patient treated with photon-based radiotherapy. These receptors were taken from a woman aged 50 to 65 with pancreatic cancer.

This clone has just a few counts. CDR3 nucleotide sequence: TGTGCCAGCAGCTCGACAGAGTATGGCTACACCTTC. It encodes CASSSTEYGYTF. The J gene is TRBJ1-2, the V gene TRBV7-2; tentatively, D is TRBD1 (5 bases). The ends were cut back, 4 bases at V and 5 bases at J, with 8 bases in the middle. Germline values: CDR1 SGHTA, CDR2 FQGNSA. The length of the CDR3 is 12 residues.

V is TRBV20-1 and J is TRBJ2-1; a weak D match, TRBD1 (6 bases). The CDR3 extends over 11 amino acids. The germline V and J ends were trimmed by 7 bases and 6 bases, with 10 bases remaining between them. Germline V gene sequence: CDR1 DFQATT, CDR2 SNEGSKA (reference sequence). CDR3 sequence: CSGPGVNEQFF. CDR3 nucleotide sequence: TGCAGTGGCCCAGGGGTCAATGAGCAGTTCTTC.

The chain combines TRBV10-2 with TRBJ1-2; no clear D. This CDR3 spans 14 amino acids. Trimming stripped 6 bases from V and 7 bases from J, with 18 bases between. Germline CDR1 and CDR2: WSHSY and SAAADI. The CDR3 coding sequence is TGCGCCAGCAGCGAGGAAAATCTTGGGCGTGGCTACACCTTC. Amino acid sequence: CASSEENLGRGYTF.

The chain links TRBV11-2 to TRBJ2-3; no firm D call. This CDR3 comprises 15 residues. Trimming took 5 bases from V and 2 from J, leaving 14 bases between them. Germline CDR1 SGHAT, CDR2 FQNNGV. The CDR3 nucleotides read TGTGCCAGCAGCGCTCCTGGTGGCCCCACAGATACGCAGTATTTT. Amino acids: CASSAPGGPTDTQYF.

The J gene is TRBJ1-1, the V gene TRBV4-3; D is unresolved. Trimming shortened V by 0 bases and J by 0 bases, and 8 bases separated the two germline ends. The germline V gene encodes CDR1 LGHNA and CDR2 YSLEER. CDR3 size: 15 residues. CDR3 nucleotide sequence: TGCGCCAGCAGCCAAGACTATAACATGAACACTGAAGCTTTCTTT. Translated, it gives CASSQDYNMNTEAFF.

The rearrangement uses TRBV13 and TRBJ2-7; D gene unclear. V was clipped by 3 bases and J by 6 bases, with 9 bases between them. The CDR3 runs 12 residues. The germline gives CDR1 PRHDT, CDR2 FYEKMQ (reference sequence). CDR3: CASSLGRVEQYF. The DNA for the CDR3 is TGTGCCAGCAGCTTGGGCCGTGTCGAGCAGTACTTC. The full variable domain, rest sourced from reference TRBV13 and TRBJ2-7, is AAGVIQSPRHLIKEKRETATLKCYPIPRHDTVYWYQQGPGQDPQFLISFYEKMQSDKGSIPDRFSAQQFSDYHSELNMSSLELGDSALYFCASSLGRVEQYFGPGTRLTVT.

This clone has only a few counts. The chain has TRBV28 and TRBJ2-5; D is perhaps TRBD1 or TRBD2 (6 bases each). Trimming cost V 3 bases and J 0 bases, with 11 bases left between them. The V gene's germline CDR1 is MDHEN and CDR2 SYDVKM. This CDR3 has 15 amino acids. The CDR3: CASSLGGRDQETQYF. The CDR3 DNA follows: TGTGCCAGCAGTTTGGGGGGCAGGGACCAAGAGACCCAGTACTTC.

The gene calls are TRBV6-5 and TRBJ2-3; D perhaps matches TRBD2 (5 bases). Germline V gene lookup returns CDR1 MNHEY and CDR2 SVGAGI. The CDR3 is made up of 12 amino acids. Trimming shortened V by 6 bases and J by 5 bases, and 9 bases separated the two germline ends. The CDR3 protein is CASRTGIDTQYF. CDR3 in DNA: TGTGCCAGCAGGACGGGGATAGATACGCAGTATTTT.

This chain connects TRBV5-1 to TRBJ2-7, with a weak D call TRBD2 (5 bases). Germline V gene sequence: CDR1 SGHRS, CDR2 YFSETQ. V was clipped by 4 bases and J by 4 bases, with 18 bases between them. This CDR3 contains 15 residues. The CDR3 nucleotides are TGCGCCAGCAGCCCGGAGGAGGTCCCTCCTTACGAGCAGTACTTC. As protein: CASSPEEVPPYEQYF.

This sequence joins TRBV5-4 and TRBJ2-5; 8 bases are shared with TRBD1. Germline V gives CDR1 SGHNT, CDR2 YYREEE (reference sequence). The CDR3 contains 14 residues. With V trimmed by 3 bases and J by 4 bases, 5 bases remained unmatched. The CDR3 region has the DNA TGTGCCAGCAGCTCTACAGGGGGTGGAGAGACCCAGTACTTC. Its protein product is CASSSTGGGETQYF.

CDR3 sequence (DNA): TGTGCCAGCAGCGTAGCGGCTAGCGGGACAGGCGAGCAGTTCTTC. Translation: CASSVAASGTGEQFF. This sequence joins TRBV9 and TRBJ2-1, with a weak D call TRBD2 (9 bases). Per germline, CDR1 SGDLS and CDR2 YYNGEE. V shed 0 bases and J shed 10 bases, with 17 bases lying between them. The CDR3 loop spans 15 amino acids. Full variable domain (rest looked up from reference TRBV9 and TRBJ2-1): DSGVTQTPKHLITATGQRVTLRCSPRSGDLSVYWYQQSLDQGLQFLIQYYNGEERAKGNILERFSAQQFPDLHSELNLSSLELGDSALYFCASSVAASGTGEQFFGPGTRLTVL.

The rearrangement uses TRBV4-1 and TRBJ1-3; the match to TRBD1 covers 10 bases. This CDR3 has 15 amino acids. Germline V gives CDR1 MGHRA, CDR2 YSYEKL. V lost 4 bases and J lost 8; bases outside the gene matches: 8. The DNA for the CDR3 is TGCGCCAGCAGCCCCCGGGACAGGGGTTTAGACACCATATATTTT. It is translated as CASSPRDRGLDTIYF.

The chain has TRBV11-3 and TRBJ2-2; 8 bases are shared with TRBD1. The V and J ends lost 2 bases and 5 bases, in that order; junction bases with no gene match: 7. The CDR3 length is 16 residues. CDR1 SGHNT and CDR2 YENEEA come from the germline V gene. DNA for the CDR3: TGTGCCAGCAGCTTAAGACAGGGGTTGAAGACCGGGGAGCTGTTTTTT. Its translation: CASSLRQGLKTGELFF.

The chain couples TRBV19 to TRBJ2-3, with D possibly TRBD2 on 6 matching bases. Between the trimmed V and J ends, which lost 5 bases and 6 bases, there was a span of 12 bases. The CDR3 has 13 amino acids. Germline CDR1 LNHDA, CDR2 SQIVND (reference sequence). CDR3 coding DNA: TGTGCCAGTAGTCCCCGGAGCGGGGATACGCAGTATTTT. Translating it yields CASSPRSGDTQYF. Full variable domain (remainder filled in from reference TRBV19 and TRBJ2-3): DGGITQSPKYLFRKEGQNVTLSCEQNLNHDAMYWYRQDPGQGLRLIYYSQIVNDFQKGDIAEGYSVSREKKESFPLTVTSAQKNPTAFYLCASSPRSGDTQYFGPGTRLTVL.

This clone was seen once. J is TRBJ2-7 and V is TRBV4-3; 7 positions match TRBD1. The CDR3 is made up of 15 amino acids. Losses at the gene ends were 1 base for V and 2 bases for J; bases not matched to a gene: 5. Germline CDR1 reads LGHNA; CDR2 reads YSLEER. CDR3 sequence reads: CASSQARTGTYEQYF. Written as DNA, the CDR3 is TGCGCCAGCAGCCAAGCGAGGACAGGCACCTACGAGCAGTACTTC.

V gene TRBV4-3 combines with J gene TRBJ2-1; 10 bases line up with TRBD2. The CDR3 is made up of 16 amino acids. Germline values: CDR1 LGHNA, CDR2 YSLEER. V dropped 0 bases and J dropped 6; count of bases not matched to a gene: 5. Written as DNA, the CDR3 is TGCGCCAGCAGCCAAGATCCAGCGGGAGGGGGCAATGAGCAGTTCTTC. Amino acid sequence: CASSQDPAGGGNEQFF.

The V and J genes are TRBV11-1 and TRBJ2-1; 10 bases align to TRBD2. Germline V gives CDR1 SGHAT, CDR2 FQDESV (reference sequence). J gave up 5 bases and V 5 bases, and 6 bases lay outside the gene matches. There are 15 residues in the CDR3. Here the CDR3 DNA reads TGTGCCAGCAGCCTGGGGCTAGCGGGGGACAATGAGCAGTTCTTC. Amino acids: CASSLGLAGDNEQFF.

This clone was picked up one time. V gene TRBV4-3 combines with J gene TRBJ2-7; 10 nucleotides agree with TRBD1. CDR1 is LGHNA, CDR2 YSLEER, per germline. V shed 3 bases and J 1 base; nucleotides not matched to a gene: 3. The CDR3 is 15 amino acids. CDR3 sequence reads: CASSHRDRGSYEQYF. The CDR3 nucleotides are TGCGCCAGCAGCCACCGGGACAGGGGTTCCTACGAGCAGTACTTC.

The chain couples TRBV27 to TRBJ2-7; tentative D call: TRBD1 (6 bases). The CDR3 runs 16 residues. Germline V gene lookup returns CDR1 MNHEY and CDR2 SMNVEV (reference sequence). V was trimmed by 0 bases and J by 3 bases, leaving 15 bases between them. The CDR3 region has the DNA TGTGCCAGCAGTTTATCTTCCGGGACATCTGTCTACGAGCAGTACTTC. As protein: CASSLSSGTSVYEQYF.

The chain has TRBV18 and TRBJ2-2, with TRBD1 matching 8 bases. V was pared by 5 bases and J by 2 bases, with 4 bases of the junction left unmatched. Germline values: CDR1 KGHSH, CDR2 LQKENI. The CDR3 contains 15 residues. In DNA, the CDR3 is TGTGCCAGCTCAGGGGACAGGACAAACACCGGGGAGCTGTTTTTT. Translated: CASSGDRTNTGELFF.

The V gene is TRBV5-1, the J gene TRBJ2-7, with 8 bases lining up with TRBD1. CDR1 SGHRS and CDR2 YFSETQ come from the germline V gene. The CDR3 runs 16 residues. The V and J ends lost 3 bases and 2 bases, in that order; junction bases with no gene match: 10. CDR3 coding DNA: TGCGCCAGCAGCTGGAACCGGGACAGGCTCCCCTACGAGCAGTACTTC. It specifies CASSWNRDRLPYEQYF.

The gene calls are TRBV4-1 and TRBJ1-2; 12 nucleotides line up with TRBD1. Trimming took 0 bases from V and 7 from J; bases not matched to a gene: 12. CDR1 and CDR2 from the germline V gene are MGHRA and YSYEKL. The CDR3 has 18 amino acids. The CDR3 DNA reads TGCGCCAGCAGCCAAGATCGCGGGGACAGGGGGCCCGTCACTGGCTACACCTTC. Translated: CASSQDRGDRGPVTGYTF.

The chain is built from TRBV25-1 and TRBJ1-4, with TRBD1 matching 8 bases. CDR1 and CDR2 (germline): MGHDK, SYGVNS. The ends lost 3 bases at V and 0 bases at J; junction bases unmatched: 9. This CDR3 is built from 18 residues. The CDR3 protein is CASSDPGQGGATNEKLFF. In DNA form, the CDR3 reads TGTGCCAGCAGTGACCCAGGACAGGGAGGTGCAACTAATGAAAAACTGTTTTTT.

The chain has TRBV29-1 and TRBJ2-7; D may be TRBD2 (7 bases). Trimming pared 7 bases from V and 6 bases from J, leaving 16 bases between. The CDR3 runs to 12 residues. The V gene's germline CDR1 is SQVTM and CDR2 ANQGSEA. CDR3 bases: TGCAGCGGGGTGTTGGGGGGGCGCGAGCAGTACTTC. It encodes CSGVLGGREQYF.

The chain couples TRBV5-1 to TRBJ2-3; D gene unclear. V gave up 9 bases and J gave up 2 bases, with 16 bases separating them. Germline V gene lookup returns CDR1 SGHRS and CDR2 YFSETQ. The CDR3 has 14 residues. The CDR3 loop is CATGRSSPTDTQYF. As DNA, the CDR3 is TGCGCCACCGGGCGGAGCTCACCCACAGATACGCAGTATTTT. Drawing the rest from reference TRBV5-1 and TRBJ2-3, the complete variable domain is KAGVTQTPRYLIKTRGQQVTLSCSPISGHRSVSWYQQTPGQGLQFLFEYFSETQRNKGNFPGRFSGRQFSNSRSEMNVSTLELGDSALYLCATGRSSPTDTQYFGPGTRLTVL.

The chain uses TRBV7-2 and TRBJ2-3; 8 positions agree with TRBD2. CDR1 and CDR2 (germline): SGHTA, FQGNSA. The CDR3 sequence is 19 residues long. V dropped 1 base and J dropped 4; count of bases not matched to a gene: 16. The CDR3 DNA reads as TGTGCCAGCAGCTTAGGGTACCCGGGAAGTCAGCGGGAGCCAGATACGCAGTATTTT. Its protein is CASSLGYPGSQREPDTQYF.

The rearrangement uses TRBV6-5 and TRBJ2-1; TRBD1 matches at 10 bases. CDR3 length: 15 residues. CDR1 MNHEY and CDR2 SVGAGI come from the germline V gene. Trimming took 4 bases from V and 5 from J; bases not matched to a gene: 5. CDR3 sequence (DNA): TGTGCCAGCAGTTGGGGGACAGGGGAGGACAATGAGCAGTTCTTC. It is translated as CASSWGTGEDNEQFF.

V is TRBV6-5 and J is TRBJ2-1, with a tentative D call TRBD1 (6 bases). Germline V gene data show CDR1 as MNHEY and CDR2 as SVGAGI. CDR3 size: 12 residues. Trimming took 10 bases from V and 7 from J, leaving 14 bases between them. CDR3 residues: CATLRGRNEQFF. The CDR3, as DNA: TGTGCCACCCTTAGGGGGAGAAATGAGCAGTTCTTC.

This clone has a handful of counts. The genes are TRBV9 and TRBJ2-1; 11 positions match TRBD2. In germline, CDR1 is SGDLS, CDR2 YYNGEE. The J segment lost 9 bases and the V segment lost 0 bases, leaving 8 bases of the junction unmatched. This CDR3 is 16 amino acids long. In nucleotides, the CDR3 is TGTGCCAGCAGCGTAGATGCTAGCGGGAGGATTGGTGAGCAGTTCTTC. It codes for CASSVDASGRIGEQFF.

The genes are TRBV7-2 and TRBJ2-7; 10 nucleotides align to TRBD2. With 1 base clipped from V and 7 bases from J, the junction kept 13 bases outside the gene matches. This CDR3 contains 17 residues. Germline V gives CDR1 SGHTA, CDR2 FQGNSA. CDR3 loop: CASSLEASGSIGGEQYF. CDR3 DNA sequence: TGTGCCAGCAGCTTAGAGGCTAGCGGGAGTATTGGCGGAGAGCAGTACTTC.